This T cell receptor (beta chain) was found in a study of vaccination and CD4 T cells after COVID-19. Whole-study results and caveats: The median proportion of reactive clones detected only post-vaccination in convalescent patients was about 87%. For SARS-CoV-2-reactive clonotypes, the median went from about 22 to 38, a nonsignificant increase.

Sequence data for DNA of cultured CD4+ T cells were generated by the Oncomine TCR Beta short-read assay. MiXCR, applied by TCRdb to the PCR reads, yields one record per CDR3 protein. The repertoire holds some 7,100 distinct CDR3 sequences, around 60% seen once, with roughly 36% in the top ten. Treatment denoted: approximately nine-day PBMC culture with coronavirus spike peptide pools or control peptides (ViraFEST assay). For this clonotype: Its target is unknown.

In germline, CDR1 is SGHDN, CDR2 FVKESK. The CDR3 extends over 15 amino acids. V lost 4 bases and J 7 bases, leaving 17 bases between the germline ends. The receptor was derived from a human donor who had recovered from COVID-19. V gene TRBV14 combines with J gene TRBJ1-3, with D possibly matching TRBD1 (6 bases). Material: CD4+ T cells from blood, cultured in vitro. CDR3 residues: CASSPLISGANTIYF. The DNA for the CDR3 is TGTGCCAGCAGCCCTCTAATCTCAGGGGCGAACACCATATATTTT.